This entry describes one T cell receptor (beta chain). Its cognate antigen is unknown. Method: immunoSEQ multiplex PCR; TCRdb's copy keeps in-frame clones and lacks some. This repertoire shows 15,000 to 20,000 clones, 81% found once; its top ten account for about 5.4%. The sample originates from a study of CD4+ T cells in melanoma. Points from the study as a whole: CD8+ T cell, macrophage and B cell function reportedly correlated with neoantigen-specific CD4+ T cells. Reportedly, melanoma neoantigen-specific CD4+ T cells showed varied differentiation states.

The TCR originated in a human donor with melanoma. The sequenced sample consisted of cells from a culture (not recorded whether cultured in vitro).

Here the CDR3 reads CASSITNSQGGLHF. The CDR3 DNA is TGTGCCAGTAGTATCACGAACAGTCAGGGAGGACTCCACTTT. The rearrangement joins TRBV19 to TRBJ1-6, with D perhaps matching TRBD1 (5 bases). Trimming cost V 3 bases and J 16 bases, with 19 bases left between them. The CDR3 sequence is 14 residues long. The V gene's germline CDR1 is LNHDA and CDR2 SQIVND (reference sequence). Variable domain in full (rest from reference TRBV19 and TRBJ1-6): DGGITQSPKYLFRKEGQNVTLSCEQNLNHDAMYWYRQDPGQGLRLIYYSQIVNDFQKGDIAEGYSVSREKKESFPLTVTSAQKNPTAFYLCASSITNSQGGLHFGNGTRLTVT.